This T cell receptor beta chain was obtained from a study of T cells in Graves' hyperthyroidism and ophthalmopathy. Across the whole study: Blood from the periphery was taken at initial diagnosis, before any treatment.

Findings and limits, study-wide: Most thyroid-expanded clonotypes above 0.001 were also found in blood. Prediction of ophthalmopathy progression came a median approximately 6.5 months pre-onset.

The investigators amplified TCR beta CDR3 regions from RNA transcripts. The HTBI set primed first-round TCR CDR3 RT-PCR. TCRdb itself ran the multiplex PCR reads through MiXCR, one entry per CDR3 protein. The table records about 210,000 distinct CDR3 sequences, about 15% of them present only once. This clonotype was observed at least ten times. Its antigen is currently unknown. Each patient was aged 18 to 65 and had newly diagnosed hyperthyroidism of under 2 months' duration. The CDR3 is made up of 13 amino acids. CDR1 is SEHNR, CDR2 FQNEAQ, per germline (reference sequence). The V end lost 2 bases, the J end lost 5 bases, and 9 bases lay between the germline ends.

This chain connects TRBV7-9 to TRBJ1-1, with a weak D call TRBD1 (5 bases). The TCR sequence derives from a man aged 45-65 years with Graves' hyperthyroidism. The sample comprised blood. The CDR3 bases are TGTGCCAGCAGCTTATTTGGGGGGACTGAAGCTTTCTTT. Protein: CASSLFGGTEAFF.